Listed here is a single TCR beta chain. The entry originates in a study of blood T cell repertoires in COVID-19. Generated by immunoSEQ multiplex PCR, the TCRdb table keeps only in-frame clones and is missing some. The sample includes about 370,000 clones, 89% seen only once; the top ten take approximately 3%. This TCR came from a woman aged 25-40 years with COVID-19, enrolled during active disease. Source material: peripheral blood.

The CDR3 sequence: CASSQEAPVTSGGDTQYF. Here the CDR3 DNA reads TGCGCCAGCAGCCAAGAAGCCCCGGTGACTAGCGGAGGAGATACGCAGTATTTT. V and J are TRBV4-1 and TRBJ2-3; TRBD2 agrees at 9 bases. CDR1 MGHRA and CDR2 YSYEKL come from the germline V gene. CDR3 length: 18 amino acids. The V gene end was trimmed by 0 bases and the J gene end by 5 bases; junction bases not matched to a gene: 12.